These 27 T cell receptor beta chains share one sample of origin, sequenced in a study of cytotoxic CD8 clonotypes in ibrutinib-treated CLL. Clones were sequenced by immunoSEQ multiplex PCR, and TCRdb holds only the in-frame ones, with some missing. There are 110,000 to 150,000 clones in the sample; 60% to 80% occur only once, and around a quarter lies in the top ten. Sequences were derived from PBMCs, sampled after 12 months of ibrutinib treatment. Receptors were obtained from a human donor with chronic lymphocytic leukemia.

The count of this clone is one. This rearrangement joins TRBV13 to TRBJ1-1, with 9 bases lining up with TRBD1. Germline assignment: CDR1 PRHDT and CDR2 FYEKMQ (reference sequence). V lost 2 bases, J lost 5 bases, and 15 bases stayed unmatched. The CDR3 sequence is 18 residues long. CDR3 sequence: CASSLMGPTGGVSTEAFF. CDR3 nucleotides: TGTGCCAGCAGCTTAATGGGGCCTACAGGGGGCGTTAGTACTGAAGCTTTCTTT.

V and J are TRBV6-5 and TRBJ1-5, with D tentatively TRBD1 (5 bases). V lost 4 bases and J lost 4, with 11 bases in between. Germline CDR1 is MNHEY and CDR2 is SVGAGI. The CDR3 runs to 14 residues. The CDR3 bases are TGTGCCAGCAGTTTCGTCGGGACTAATCAGCCCCAGCATTTT. It yields the protein CASSFVGTNQPQHF.

The rearrangement uses TRBV7-9 and TRBJ1-4, with D perhaps matching TRBD1 (5 bases). This CDR3 comprises 14 residues. Germline CDR1 SEHNR, CDR2 FQNEAQ (reference sequence). Deletions cut 5 bases from V and 1 base from J, with 8 bases between. The CDR3: CASSRTLTNEKLFF. CDR3 nucleotides: TGTGCCAGCAGCCGGACATTAACTAATGAAAAACTGTTTTTT.

The chain recombines TRBV7-9 with TRBJ2-1; 8 bases map to TRBD2. Looked up from germline, CDR1 is SEHNR and CDR2 is FQNEAQ (reference sequence). The CDR3 sequence is 15 residues long. V was clipped by 2 bases and J by 12 bases; unmatched bases: 12. CDR3 amino acids: CASSLIVGLGVGQFF. DNA of the CDR3: TGTGCCAGCAGCTTAATAGTGGGACTAGGGGTTGGGCAGTTCTTC.

The chain employs TRBV10-3 and TRBJ1-2; 12 bases match TRBD1. V trimming: 6 bases; J trimming: 7 bases; junction bases outside the gene matches: 6. This CDR3 region has 14 residues. CDR1 and CDR2 (germline): ENHRY, SYGVKD. The DNA of the CDR3 is TGTGCCATCAGAATGGGACAGGGGGCATCTGGCTACACCTTC. The encoded protein is CAIRMGQGASGYTF.

The chain joins TRBV2 to TRBJ1-5; D gene ambiguous. The germline V gene encodes CDR1 SNHLY and CDR2 FYNNEI. Trimming left V 2 bases short and J 5 bases short, with 7 bases between. The CDR3 is made up of 13 amino acids. Written as DNA, the CDR3 is TGTGCCAGCAGTGAAAGCGCTCATCAGCCCCAGCATTTT. Its protein is CASSESAHQPQHF.

The V call is TRBV28, the J call TRBJ1-4, with D unclear. This CDR3 is built from 15 residues. Trimming removed 3 bases at V and 0 bases at J, with 8 bases between. Germline-derived CDR1 and CDR2 are MDHEN and SYDVKM. CDR3 protein: CASSLPDATNEKLFF. The CDR3 nucleotides are TGTGCCAGCAGTTTGCCCGATGCAACTAATGAAAAACTGTTTTTT.

V is TRBV18 and J is TRBJ2-5, with D unresolved. This CDR3 is 12 amino acids long. Germline V lookup: CDR1 KGHSH, CDR2 LQKENI. V was pared by 6 bases and J by 5 bases, with 10 bases between. CDR3 coding DNA: TGTGCCAGCTCGCCGACGAGGGAGACCCAGTACTTC. Its protein is CASSPTRETQYF.

The chain is built from TRBV5-6 and TRBJ1-1; tentatively, D is TRBD1 (5 bases). V was shortened by 3 bases and J by 0 bases, with 15 bases between the two germline ends. This CDR3 has 16 residues. Germline V gene data show CDR1 as SGHDT and CDR2 as YYEEEE. CDR3 sequence reads: CASSSGVGLLNTEAFF. The CDR3 bases are TGTGCCAGCAGCTCGGGGGTCGGCCTCTTGAACACTGAAGCTTTCTTT.

The chain couples TRBV5-6 to TRBJ2-4; D is possibly TRBD2 (6 bases). The germline V gene encodes CDR1 SGHDT and CDR2 YYEEEE. CDR3 length equals 13 residues. The V and J ends lost 2 bases and 5 bases respectively, with 8 bases between them. The CDR3 nucleotides are TGTGCCAGCAGCTTCGGCGGGGAAAACATTCAGTACTTC. Protein: CASSFGGENIQYF.

This chain uses TRBV5-1 with TRBJ2-1, with D possibly TRBD2 on 5 matching bases. Trimming shortened V by 2 bases and J by 0 bases, and 9 bases separated the two germline ends. This CDR3 contains 15 residues. Germline V CDR1 and CDR2: SGHRS, YFSETQ. The CDR3 sequence is CASSFRRDSYNEQFF. CDR3 nucleotide sequence: TGCGCCAGCAGCTTTCGCCGGGACTCCTACAATGAGCAGTTCTTC.

The V call is TRBV18, the J call TRBJ2-3; D remains ambiguous. Deletions cut 2 bases from V and 2 bases from J, with 17 bases between. Germline V gene data show CDR1 as KGHSH and CDR2 as LQKENI. CDR3 length equals 17 residues. The chain's CDR3 is CASSPTPKAVLTDTQYF. The CDR3 coding sequence is TGTGCCAGCTCACCAACGCCGAAAGCAGTACTCACAGATACGCAGTATTTT.

Only a few counts were recorded for this clone. The V and J genes are TRBV19 and TRBJ1-2; perhaps TRBD1 as D (6 bases). Germline loops: CDR1 LNHDA, CDR2 SQIVND (reference sequence). The V end lost 5 bases, the J end lost 5 bases, and 15 bases lay between the germline ends. This CDR3 spans 14 amino acids. Here the CDR3 reads CASSWGGAGYGYTF. CDR3 sequence (DNA): TGTGCCAGTAGTTGGGGGGGCGCAGGGTATGGCTACACCTTC.

This chain uses TRBV6-5 with TRBJ2-7; 14 bases line up with TRBD2. The CDR3 totals 15 residues. J gave up 5 bases and V 6 bases, and 6 bases lay outside the gene matches. The germline V gene encodes CDR1 MNHEY and CDR2 SVGAGI. CDR3 bases: TGTGCCAGCAGCAAGACTAGCGGGGGGGCCCACGAGCAGTACTTC. Its protein is CASSKTSGGAHEQYF.

As regards this clone: The junction does not match germline at one end; this may be a read error. The chain is built from TRBV6-5 and TRBJ1-1; D is undetermined. The germline gives CDR1 MNHEY, CDR2 SVGAGI. CDR3 length: 12 residues. CDR3 residues: CAISDWNTEAFF. In nucleotides, the CDR3 is TGTGCCATCAGTGATTGGAACACTGAAGCTTTCTTT.

The chain is built from TRBV30 and TRBJ2-7, with 9 bases lining up with TRBD2. V shed 1 base, J shed 0 bases, and the junction held 16 bases outside the gene matches. This CDR3 is 19 amino acids long. Germline CDR1 GTSNPN, CDR2 SVGIG (reference sequence). The DNA of the CDR3 is TGTGCCTGGAGTGGTCCTCGACTAGCGGATCGTAGGAGCTCCTACGAGCAGTACTTC. Translating it yields CAWSGPRLADRRSSYEQYF.

The V call is TRBV6-1, the J call TRBJ2-7; D possibly matches TRBD1 or TRBD2 (5 bases each). CDR1 and CDR2 from the germline V gene are MNHNS and SASEGT. The CDR3 consists of 13 residues. V shed 6 bases and J shed 6 bases, with 15 bases lying between them. CDR3 in amino acids: CASSEGRPFEQYF. In DNA form, the CDR3 reads TGTGCCAGCAGCGAGGGACGGCCTTTCGAGCAGTACTTC.

The CDR3 sequence: CASSASQGNRGGEAFF. The CDR3 coding sequence is TGTGCCAGCAGCGCGTCACAGGGGAACCGTGGGGGTGAAGCTTTCTTT. This rearrangement joins TRBV7-8 to TRBJ1-1, with 7 bases identical to TRBD1. The germline V gene has CDR1 SGHVS and CDR2 FQNEAQ. The V gene end was trimmed by 5 bases and the J gene end by 7 bases; junction bases not matched to a gene: 16. The CDR3 has 16 amino acids. Complete variable domain (other parts from reference TRBV7-8 and TRBJ1-1): GAGVSQSPRYKVAKRGQDVALRCDPISGHVSLFWYQQALGQGPEFLTYFQNEAQLDKSGLPSDRFFAERPEGSVSTLKIQRTQQEDSAVYLCASSASQGNRGGEAFFGQGTRLTVV.

V and J are TRBV6-1 and TRBJ2-7; tentatively, D is TRBD2 (5 bases). V dropped 0 bases and J dropped 5 bases, with 14 bases sitting between them. This CDR3 region has 15 residues. Germline V gene data show CDR1 as MNHNS and CDR2 as SASEGT. Here the CDR3 DNA reads TGTGCCAGCAGTGAAGCGGGGTTTAGGCGGGACGAGCAGTACTTC. Its protein product is CASSEAGFRRDEQYF.

The CDR3 DNA is TGTGCCATCAGTGAAAGTCGGAACACTGAAGCTTTCTTT. Translating gives CAISESRNTEAFF. The V gene is TRBV10-3, the J gene TRBJ1-1; D is undetermined. The CDR3 consists of 13 residues. The V end was cut by 3 bases, the J end by 1 base, with 6 bases between. Germline CDR1 and CDR2: ENHRY and SYGVKD.

The chain recombines TRBV7-9 with TRBJ2-2; 12 nucleotides match TRBD2. The trim removed 1 base at V and 1 base at J, leaving 1 base unmatched. The CDR3 is 17 residues long. In germline, CDR1 is SEHNR, CDR2 FQNEAQ (reference sequence). The CDR3 loop is CASSLGLAGVNTGELFF. CDR3 DNA sequence: TGTGCCAGCAGCTTAGGACTAGCGGGAGTGAACACCGGGGAGCTGTTTTTT.

The CDR3 bases are TGCAGCGTTGAAGAAAAGTTCGAGCAGTACTTC. It codes for CSVEEKFEQYF. J is TRBJ2-7 and V is TRBV29-1, with D unresolved. The CDR3 has 11 amino acids. The V gene's germline CDR1 is SQVTM and CDR2 ANQGSEA. Trimming removed 0 bases from V and 6 bases from J, with 6 bases in between.

A single count supports this clone. V usage is TRBV19 and J usage is TRBJ1-5; TRBD1 matches 8 bases. The germline V gene has CDR1 LNHDA and CDR2 SQIVND (reference sequence). The CDR3 spans 13 residues. V shed 4 bases and J 6 bases; nucleotides not matched to a gene: 2. This chain's CDR3 is CASSTGGGQPQHF. The DNA of the CDR3 is TGTGCCAGTAGTACAGGGGGCGGTCAGCCCCAGCATTTT.

The chain couples TRBV11-2 to TRBJ1-2; perhaps TRBD1 as D (6 bases). The CDR3 loop spans 13 amino acids. Between the trimmed V and J ends, which lost 2 bases and 6 bases, there was a span of 10 bases. Germline V CDR1 and CDR2: SGHAT, FQNNGV. The CDR3 reads CASSLTGRDGYTF. Here the CDR3 DNA reads TGTGCCAGCAGCTTAACAGGGAGGGATGGCTACACCTTC.

J is TRBJ1-1 and V is TRBV30; 9 bases agree with TRBD1. Germline assignment: CDR1 GTSNPN and CDR2 SVGIG (reference sequence). The ends lost 0 bases at V and 4 bases at J; junction bases unmatched: 6. CDR3 length: 15 residues. DNA of the CDR3: TGTGCCTGGAGTGTCGGACAGGGGATATCCACTGAAGCTTTCTTT. Protein sequence: CAWSVGQGISTEAFF.

This rearrangement joins TRBV6-6 to TRBJ2-3, with 11 nucleotides matching TRBD2. The V gene end was trimmed by 7 bases and the J gene end by 4 bases; junction bases not matched to a gene: 10. Looked up from germline, CDR1 is MNHNY and CDR2 is SVGAGI (reference sequence). This CDR3 has 16 residues. CDR3 loop: CASTSALAGGADTQYF. The DNA of the CDR3 is TGTGCCAGCACCTCCGCTCTAGCGGGGGGTGCAGATACGCAGTATTTT.

The chain uses TRBV11-1 and TRBJ2-3; no definite D call. This CDR3 region has 16 residues. Germline V gene data show CDR1 as SGHAT and CDR2 as FQDESV (reference sequence). Trimming cost V 5 bases and J 0 bases, with 15 bases left between them. DNA of the CDR3: TGTGCCAGCAGCCGAGAGGTCGCCAGCAGCACAGATACGCAGTATTTT. The encoded protein is CASSREVASSTDTQYF.